These 22 T cell receptor beta chains were all obtained from the same sample, sequenced in a study of cytomegalovirus exposure and HLA in healthy donors. A multiplex PCR was run with 60 Vbeta primers and 13 Jbeta primers. Clones were read by immunoSEQ multiplex PCR, and TCRdb kept only the in-frame ones, dropping some. The sample lists about 98,000 clones, about four fifths seen once, with 7.5% to 9.5% in the top ten. Sequenced: PBMCs. These receptors were obtained from a human donor in good health.

J is TRBJ1-1 and V is TRBV7-8; D gene uncertain. Germline values: CDR1 SGHVS, CDR2 FQNEAQ. CDR3 length: 12 residues. The ends were cut back, 1 base at V and 10 bases at J, with 10 bases in the middle. The CDR3 here is CASSLVSRGAFF. CDR3 nucleotides: TGTGCCAGCAGCTTAGTCTCTCGGGGAGCTTTCTTT.

The V and J genes are TRBV29-1 and TRBJ2-1; D possibly corresponds to TRBD1 (6 bases). The length of the CDR3 is 14 residues. Germline V gene data show CDR1 as SQVTM and CDR2 as ANQGSEA. Trimming stripped 3 bases from V and 9 bases from J, with 18 bases between. CDR3 nucleotide sequence: TGCAGCGTTGATAAGGCAGGGGTAAATAGTGAGCAGTTCTTC. Protein sequence: CSVDKAGVNSEQFF.

This chain uses TRBV6-5 with TRBJ1-2; D might be TRBD1 (6 bases). V lost 4 bases and J lost 7, with 13 bases in between. Germline V lookup: CDR1 MNHEY, CDR2 SVGAGI. CDR3 length: 13 residues. The CDR3 protein is CASSFTGLGGYTF. CDR3 sequence (DNA): TGTGCCAGCAGTTTTACAGGGCTCGGTGGCTACACCTTC.

The genes are TRBV15 and TRBJ2-3, with D possibly matching TRBD1 (5 bases). Germline V lookup: CDR1 LNHNV, CDR2 YYDKDF (reference sequence). CDR3 size: 14 residues. With 2 bases removed from V and 4 bases from J, the gap between germline ends came to 10 bases. CDR3 sequence: CATSRRAGPDTQYF. As DNA, the CDR3 is TGTGCCACCAGCAGACGGGCAGGGCCAGATACGCAGTATTTT.

This rearrangement joins TRBV11-2 to TRBJ2-6; D may be TRBD2 (5 bases). The V end was cut by 4 bases, the J end by 2 bases, with 12 bases between. The CDR3 contains 16 residues. Germline V gene sequence: CDR1 SGHAT, CDR2 FQNNGV. The CDR3 DNA sequence: TGTGCCAGCAGCTCCCGGGGATTGACTGGGGCCAACGTCCTGACTTTC. Translation: CASSSRGLTGANVLTF.

The genes are TRBV5-1 and TRBJ1-2, with D possibly matching TRBD1 (6 bases). V was cut by 7 bases and J by 0 bases, with 19 bases left in between. Germline V gives CDR1 SGHRS, CDR2 YFSETQ. This CDR3 region has 16 residues. As DNA, the CDR3 is TGCGCCAGCCGTTCAACAGGGATCTCTACTAACTATGGCTACACCTTC. Protein: CASRSTGISTNYGYTF.

The chain recombines TRBV6-1 with TRBJ2-7; a possible D gene is TRBD1 (6 bases). Looked up from germline, CDR1 is MNHNS and CDR2 is SASEGT. Trimming pared 7 bases from V and 0 bases from J, leaving 13 bases between. The CDR3 is 14 amino acids. For the CDR3, the DNA is TGTGCCAGCACAGGGGAGACGTTCTCCTACGAGCAGTACTTC. Its translation: CASTGETFSYEQYF.

This chain joins TRBV2 and TRBJ2-1; the D gene is possibly TRBD1 (7 bases). Germline loops: CDR1 SNHLY, CDR2 FYNNEI. This CDR3 contains 16 residues. The V end lost 7 bases, the J end lost 6 bases, and 22 bases lay between the germline ends. The CDR3 nucleotides are TGTGCCAGCAACTCGCTCCCAGGGGGGACCCCCAATGAGCAGTTCTTC. Amino acids: CASNSLPGGTPNEQFF.

This chain uses TRBV7-2 with TRBJ2-7; D gene uncertain. V was shortened by 1 base and J by 9 bases, with 10 bases between the two germline ends. Germline CDR1 SGHTA, CDR2 FQGNSA. The CDR3 covers 12 residues. For the CDR3, the DNA is TGTGCCAGCAGCTTAGGTTCGAGTGGGCAGTACTTC. It encodes CASSLGSSGQYF.

The CDR3 region has the DNA TGTGCCAGCAGCTTGACGGGGGGCCTTGACTACTACGAGCAGTACTTC. Translating it yields CASSLTGGLDYYEQYF. J is TRBJ2-7 and V is TRBV5-6; tentative D call: TRBD2 (7 bases). Trimming removed 1 base at V and 3 bases at J, with 17 bases between. The CDR3 is 16 amino acids. CDR1 is SGHDT and CDR2 is YYEEEE in the germline V gene.

This chain joins TRBV28 and TRBJ2-3; 8 bases fit TRBD2. The length of the CDR3 is 15 residues. Germline values: CDR1 MDHEN, CDR2 SYDVKM. J gave up 4 bases and V 1 base, and 4 bases lay outside the gene matches. The CDR3 here is CASSLSLGGADTQYF. The DNA of the CDR3 is TGTGCCAGCAGTTTATCACTCGGGGGGGCAGATACGCAGTATTTT.

The V call is TRBV2, the J call TRBJ1-2, with 9 bases identical to TRBD1. The CDR3 covers 14 residues. J gave up 7 bases and V 4 bases, and 7 bases lay outside the gene matches. The germline gives CDR1 SNHLY, CDR2 FYNNEI. DNA for the CDR3: TGTGCCAGCAGTGGACGGACAGGGGCGTTTGGCTACACCTTC. Its translation: CASSGRTGAFGYTF.

This chain uses TRBV10-2 with TRBJ1-2; 7 bases match TRBD1. The V and J ends lost 9 bases and 8 bases, in that order; junction bases with no gene match: 12. Looked up from germline, CDR1 is WSHSY and CDR2 is SAAADI. There are 13 residues in the CDR3. The DNA for the CDR3 is TGCGCCAGTAACAGGGTAGGGGGCCTGGGCTACACCTTC. Amino acids: CASNRVGGLGYTF.

This clone has a handful of counts. The chain joins TRBV5-1 to TRBJ2-3; TRBD1 matches at 8 bases. The CDR3 consists of 16 residues. V trimming: 4 bases; J trimming: 6 bases; junction bases outside the gene matches: 13. Germline V gene lookup returns CDR1 SGHRS and CDR2 YFSETQ. CDR3 sequence: CASSARTGKNMDTQYF. CDR3 nucleotides: TGCGCCAGCAGCGCTCGGACAGGGAAGAATATGGATACGCAGTATTTT.

This chain links TRBV5-1 with TRBJ1-1, with 7 bases matching TRBD1. This CDR3 region has 17 residues. The V segment lost 2 bases and the J segment 4 bases; nucleotides outside the gene matches: 14. Germline CDR1 reads SGHRS; CDR2 reads YFSETQ. The CDR3 is CASSLLTQGSVGTEAFF. In DNA form, the CDR3 reads TGCGCCAGCAGCTTACTTACACAGGGGTCGGTTGGCACTGAAGCTTTCTTT.

V and J are TRBV2 and TRBJ1-2; D uncertain. Trimming left V 5 bases short and J 4 bases short, with 23 bases between. Germline loops: CDR1 SNHLY, CDR2 FYNNEI. The CDR3 runs 17 residues. The CDR3 DNA is TGTGCCAGCAGTTTCCACCACGCCCGGGAAGGTACCTATGGCTACACCTTC. It encodes CASSFHHAREGTYGYTF.

CDR3 nucleotides: TGTGCCAGCAGCGAGGGCAGGGCTAACTATGGCTACACCTTC. It codes for CASSEGRANYGYTF. The chain couples TRBV9 to TRBJ1-2; maybe TRBD1 (5 bases). Germline loops: CDR1 SGDLS, CDR2 YYNGEE. V was pared by 3 bases and J by 0 bases, with 9 bases between. The CDR3 is 14 amino acids.

The chain recombines TRBV5-1 with TRBJ2-3, with D hard to call. The CDR3 runs 14 residues. In germline, CDR1 is SGHRS, CDR2 YFSETQ. Deletions cut 1 base from V and 0 bases from J, with 6 bases between. CDR3 coding DNA: TGCGCCAGCAGCTTGTCCCTGAGCACAGATACGCAGTATTTT. It specifies CASSLSLSTDTQYF.

This clone was counted between two and nine times. The chain is built from TRBV9 and TRBJ2-2, with a tentative D call TRBD2 (5 bases). The germline CDR1 and CDR2 sequences are SGDLS and YYNGEE. CDR3 length: 13 amino acids. Trimming left V 3 bases short and J 3 bases short, with 6 bases between. The CDR3 DNA follows: TGTGCCAGCAGCGGGACTTACACCGGGGAGCTGTTTTTT. Translating gives CASSGTYTGELFF.

This sequence joins TRBV29-1 and TRBJ2-3, with 8 bases matching TRBD2. V lost 7 bases and J lost 1; bases outside the gene matches: 4. Germline assignment: CDR1 SQVTM and CDR2 ANQGSEA. This CDR3 contains 13 residues. This CDR3 reads CSARGGRTDTQYF. Written as DNA, the CDR3 is TGCAGCGCTCGGGGGGGCCGCACAGATACGCAGTATTTT.

The chain combines TRBV6-6 with TRBJ2-5; D gene uncertain. The CDR3 loop spans 12 amino acids. Germline CDR1 reads MNHNY; CDR2 reads SVGAGI (reference sequence). V was clipped by 0 bases and J by 7 bases, with 6 bases between them. CDR3 sequence: CASSYSVGTQYF. The CDR3 DNA sequence: TGTGCCAGCAGTTACTCCGTCGGGACCCAGTACTTC.

This sequence joins TRBV5-1 and TRBJ2-1, with D hard to call. Trimming removed 2 bases at V and 10 bases at J, with 13 bases between. The V gene's germline CDR1 is SGHRS and CDR2 YFSETQ. The CDR3 covers 13 residues. The CDR3 loop reads CASSFNPSTEQFF. The DNA of the CDR3 is TGCGCCAGCAGCTTTAACCCCTCAACAGAGCAGTTCTTC.